What follows are 28 T cell receptor beta chains derived from one specimen sequenced in a study of Ad26.COV2.S vaccination and SARS-CoV-2 variants (dated by TCRdb to the early 2020s). Libraries came from the immunoSEQ multiplex PCR assay. In its TCRdb copy, this immuneACCESS table keeps in-frame sequences only and misses some clones. Where compared with another copy, unresolved V genes explain less than half of these, and the others have no known cause. The sample has hundreds of thousands of clones on record, around 90% of them singletons. Of the sample, nearly 1.5% is held by the ten largest clones. This sample's treatment or condition label indicates: about 20 received Ad26.COV2.S at low or high dose, single or two shots; several received placebo; per-sample allocation not given. For vaccine and placebo recipients, the sequenced repertoires came from samples collected on day 63 after the first injection.

The sequenced sample was peripheral blood, obtained in a trial of Ad26.COV2.S vaccine versus placebo. These receptors were taken from a person between 18 and 60 years old who received the Ad26.COV2.S COVID-19 vaccine or a placebo.

V is TRBV4-3 and J is TRBJ1-2; D is uncertain. The V gene's germline CDR1 is LGHNA and CDR2 YSLEER. This CDR3 comprises 15 residues. Trimming pared 0 bases from V and 0 bases from J, leaving 8 bases between. CDR3 DNA: TGCGCCAGCAGCCAAGAGTTAGTAGCTAACTATGGCTACACCTTC. Amino acids: CASSQELVANYGYTF.

The chain employs TRBV30 and TRBJ2-3; TRBD1 matches at 9 bases. The CDR3 totals 13 residues. Germline CDR1 and CDR2: GTSNPN and SVGIG (reference sequence). V was clipped by 2 bases and J by 9 bases; unmatched bases: 6. As DNA, the CDR3 is TGTGCCTGGAGTTTAGGGACAGGGCAGACGCAGTATTTT. Translated, it gives CAWSLGTGQTQYF.

The V call is TRBV7-6, the J call TRBJ1-1; D not resolved. V lost 0 bases and J 4 bases, leaving 9 bases between the germline ends. This CDR3 has 14 amino acids. CDR1 is SGHVS, CDR2 FNYEAQ, per germline. The CDR3 loop reads CASSLAQVGTEAFF. CDR3 bases: TGTGCCAGCAGCTTAGCGCAGGTGGGCACTGAAGCTTTCTTT. Complete variable domain (other parts from reference TRBV7-6 and TRBJ1-1): GAGVSQSPRYKVTKRGQDVALRCDPISGHVSLYWYRQALGQGPEFLTYFNYEAQQDKSGLPNDRFSAERPEGSISTLTIQRTEQRDSAMYRCASSLAQVGTEAFFGQGTRLTVV.

The V call is TRBV14, the J call TRBJ1-3; D is unclear. Trimming removed 4 bases from V and 3 bases from J, with 10 bases in between. The CDR3 sequence is 14 residues long. Germline CDR1 reads SGHDN; CDR2 reads FVKESK. The CDR3, as DNA: TGTGCCAGCAGCCGCAGTTACGTTGGAAACACCATATATTTT. Translation: CASSRSYVGNTIYF.

The sample holds a few counts of this clone. This chain joins TRBV5-1 and TRBJ2-1; TRBD2 matches at 10 bases. The junction had 4 bases not matched to a gene; V was cut back by 4 bases and J by 3 bases. Germline V gene lookup returns CDR1 SGHRS and CDR2 YFSETQ. This CDR3 comprises 15 residues. The CDR3 DNA follows: TGCGCCAGCAGCCCTCGGACTAGCGGCTACAATGAGCAGTTCTTC. Translation: CASSPRTSGYNEQFF.

The rearrangement joins TRBV5-6 to TRBJ1-4; D unclear. Germline CDR1 is SGHDT and CDR2 is YYEEEE. This CDR3 is 15 amino acids long. V gave up 0 bases and J gave up 1 base, with 7 bases separating them. The CDR3 sequence is CASSLVTLTNEKLFF. The CDR3 nucleotides read TGTGCCAGCAGCTTGGTGACATTAACTAATGAAAAACTGTTTTTT. Using reference TRBV5-6 and TRBJ1-4 for the parts outside the CDR3, the full variable domain is DAGVTQSPTHLIKTRGQQVTLRCSPKSGHDTVSWYQQALGQGPQFIFQYYEEEERQRGNFPDRFSGHQFPNYSSELNVNALLLGDSALYLCASSLVTLTNEKLFFGSGTQLSVL.

The V and J genes are TRBV6-4 and TRBJ2-3; D is perhaps TRBD2 (6 bases). Trimming shortened V by 4 bases and J by 0 bases, and 11 bases separated the two germline ends. The germline V gene encodes CDR1 MRHNA and CDR2 SNTAGT. This CDR3 comprises 15 residues. The CDR3 loop is CASSVGGASTDTQYF. As DNA, the CDR3 is TGTGCCAGCAGTGTGGGGGGTGCGAGCACAGATACGCAGTATTTT.

V and J are TRBV4-3 and TRBJ2-4; D unresolved. Germline loops: CDR1 LGHNA, CDR2 YSLEER. V lost 0 bases to trimming and J lost 1 base, with 4 bases between them. The CDR3 extends over 14 amino acids. The CDR3 loop reads CASSQERAKNIQYF. The DNA of the CDR3 is TGCGCCAGCAGCCAAGAGAGGGCCAAAAACATTCAGTACTTC.

The J gene is TRBJ1-2, the V gene TRBV30; no firm D call. Germline lookup yields CDR1 GTSNPN and CDR2 SVGIG (reference sequence). The V and J ends lost 1 base and 1 base respectively, with 4 bases between them. The CDR3 is made up of 12 amino acids. The CDR3 DNA follows: TGTGCCTGGAGTGGCTATAACTATGGCTACACCTTC. Its protein product is CAWSGYNYGYTF.

The chain recombines TRBV3-1 (or the pseudogene TRBV3-2) with TRBJ2-3; 7 bases are a match to TRBD2. The CDR3 contains 15 residues. Trimming took 4 bases from V and 2 from J; bases not matched to a gene: 6. The germline CDR1 and CDR2 sequences are LGHDT and YNNKEL (reference sequence). DNA of the CDR3: TGTGCCAGCAGCCCCGGGGGAGGGGCCACAGATACGCAGTATTTT. Translation: CASSPGGGATDTQYF.

This chain joins TRBV30 and TRBJ2-7; D not resolved. The CDR3 is 13 residues long. V lost 2 bases and J 5 bases, leaving 13 bases between the germline ends. Germline assignment: CDR1 GTSNPN and CDR2 SVGIG (reference sequence). CDR3 loop: CAWSFGPLNEQYF. CDR3 sequence (DNA): TGTGCCTGGAGTTTCGGACCCCTGAACGAGCAGTACTTC.

This chain joins TRBV18 and TRBJ2-1; 7 nucleotides line up with TRBD2. Germline lookup yields CDR1 KGHSH and CDR2 LQKENI. This CDR3 has 14 residues. After removal of 8 bases from V and 8 bases from J, the junction contained 12 bases not matched to a gene. CDR3 coding DNA: TGTGCCAGCGAACCCGGGACTACAAACCATGAGCAGTTCTTC. It specifies CASEPGTTNHEQFF. The full variable domain, its missing parts supplied by reference TRBV18 and TRBJ2-1, is NAGVMQNPRHLVRRRGQEARLRCSPMKGHSHVYWYRQLPEEGLKFMVYLQKENIIDESGMPKERFSAEFPKEGPSILRIQQVVRGDSAAYFCASEPGTTNHEQFFGPGTRLTVL.

The J gene is TRBJ2-7, the V gene TRBV7-9; TRBD2 aligns across 13 bases. The CDR3 is 15 amino acids. Trimming cost V 5 bases and J 4 bases; bases outside gene matches: 5. The germline V gene has CDR1 SEHNR and CDR2 FQNEAQ (reference sequence). In nucleotides, the CDR3 is TGTGCCAGCAGCCTGGGACTAGCGGGAATTTACGAGCAGTACTTC. Encoded protein: CASSLGLAGIYEQYF.

The rearrangement joins TRBV9 to TRBJ2-6, with D uncertain. Trimming pared 4 bases from V and 1 base from J, leaving 6 bases between. Looked up from germline, CDR1 is SGDLS and CDR2 is YYNGEE. This CDR3 spans 14 amino acids. CDR3 sequence reads: CASSQRSGANVLTF. DNA for the CDR3: TGTGCCAGCAGCCAAAGGTCTGGGGCCAACGTCCTGACTTTC.

V gene TRBV7-9 combines with J gene TRBJ2-5, with D tentatively TRBD1 or TRBD2 (6 bases each). The germline gives CDR1 SEHNR, CDR2 FQNEAQ (reference sequence). This CDR3 has 15 residues. Trimming left V 5 bases short and J 0 bases short, with 13 bases between. CDR3 sequence: CASSATRGDQETQYF. The CDR3 region has the DNA TGTGCCAGCAGCGCTACTAGGGGGGACCAAGAGACCCAGTACTTC.

CDR3 DNA: TGCAGCGTTGGACTAGCGGGAGGGCCAAGAGATACGCAGTATTTT. Translation gives CSVGLAGGPRDTQYF. The gene calls are TRBV29-1 and TRBJ2-3, with 14 bases matching TRBD2. The CDR3 spans 15 residues. J gave up 5 bases and V 4 bases, and 5 bases lay outside the gene matches. Per germline, CDR1 SQVTM and CDR2 ANQGSEA.

The table lists this clone with a count of one. This chain links TRBV11-3 with TRBJ2-5; D tentatively fits TRBD1 or TRBD2 (5 bases each). The V gene lost 0 bases and the J gene lost 8 bases, with 13 bases spanning the gap. This CDR3 has 14 amino acids. CDR1 is SGHNT and CDR2 is YENEEA in the germline V gene. CDR3 nucleotide sequence: TGTGCCAGCAGCTTAGATGGGGACCCCAGAACCCAGTACTTC. Translation: CASSLDGDPRTQYF. Filled out from reference TRBV11-3 and TRBJ2-5, the complete variable domain reads EAGVVQSPRYKIIEKKQPVAFWCNPISGHNTLYWYLQNLGQGPELLIRYENEEAVDDSQLPKDRFSAERLKGVDSTLKIQPAELGDSAVYLCASSLDGDPRTQYFGPGTRLLVL.

V gene TRBV6-2 or TRBV6-3 combines with J gene TRBJ2-2; the D is unclear. V lost 6 bases to trimming and J lost 0 bases, with 8 bases between them. The CDR3 has 14 amino acids. Germline loops: CDR1 MNHEY, CDR2 SVGEGT. The CDR3 bases are TGTGCCAGCAGCCGGACGGCGAACACCGGGGAGCTGTTTTTT. Translation gives CASSRTANTGELFF.

The chain recombines TRBV21-1 with TRBJ2-2; whether TRBD1, the table's D call, matches the DNA was not checked. TRBV21-1 is listed as a pseudogene. The CDR3 runs 15 residues. The CDR3 DNA follows: TGTGCCAGCAGCAAGCAGGGTCCAGGTGCCGGGGAGCTGTTTTTT. It specifies CASSKQGPGAGELFF.

This chain links TRBV19 with TRBJ1-2; no firm D call. CDR1 LNHDA and CDR2 SQIVND come from the germline V gene (reference sequence). Trimming removed 3 bases from V and 4 bases from J, with 12 bases in between. The CDR3 runs to 14 residues. CDR3: CASSIGSASYGYTF. For the CDR3, the DNA is TGTGCCAGTAGTATTGGGTCAGCTTCCTATGGCTACACCTTC.

CDR3 loop: CASSTSGTGYEQYF. The CDR3 DNA follows: TGTGCCAGCAGCACGTCCGGGACAGGGTACGAGCAGTACTTC. The rearrangement joins TRBV5-5 to TRBJ2-7; 9 bases are a match to TRBD1. The V and J ends lost 4 bases and 4 bases, in that order; junction bases with no gene match: 6. The CDR3 loop spans 14 amino acids. From germline, CDR1 is SGHKS and CDR2 YYEKEE (reference sequence).

The V and J genes are TRBV30 and TRBJ2-7; 9 bases are a match to TRBD1. Germline V gene sequence: CDR1 GTSNPN, CDR2 SVGIG (reference sequence). The CDR3 has 13 amino acids. Trimming at V came to 8 bases and at J to 6 bases, leaving 11 bases not matched to a gene. In nucleotides, the CDR3 is TGTGCCCGGGGGACAGGGTCTCGGGGCGAGCAGTACTTC. This codes for CARGTGSRGEQYF.

The chain is built from TRBV7-9 and TRBJ2-7; possible D gene TRBD1, 5 bases. The CDR3 extends over 15 amino acids. The V and J ends lost 2 bases and 4 bases respectively, with 15 bases between them. CDR1 is SEHNR, CDR2 FQNEAQ, per germline (reference sequence). Here the CDR3 reads CASSLIQGRSYEQYF. CDR3 DNA sequence: TGTGCCAGCAGCTTAATCCAGGGCCGGAGTTACGAGCAGTACTTC.

This clone was seen a single time. The J gene is TRBJ2-7, the V gene TRBV27, with D tentatively TRBD1 (6 bases). Germline V gene lookup returns CDR1 MNHEY and CDR2 SMNVEV (reference sequence). Trimming cost V 6 bases and J 2 bases, with 23 bases left between them. CDR3 size: 17 residues. Written as DNA, the CDR3 is TGTGCCAGCAGACCAAGGACAGAGGCACTGATACCCTACGAGCAGTACTTC. This translates into CASRPRTEALIPYEQYF.

The chain uses TRBV6-5 and TRBJ2-7; 8 bases match TRBD1. CDR3 size: 14 residues. Germline assignment: CDR1 MNHEY and CDR2 SVGAGI. J was trimmed by 6 bases and V by 5 bases; bases with no gene match: 9. CDR3 DNA: TGTGCCAGCAGTCCTCGACAGGGGAAGGGCGAGCAGTACTTC. It is translated as CASSPRQGKGEQYF.

The rearrangement links TRBV12-5 to TRBJ2-2, with a weak D call TRBD2 (6 bases). Trimming removed 6 bases at V and 5 bases at J, with 19 bases between. The CDR3 contains 16 residues. Germline lookup yields CDR1 LGHNT and CDR2 FRNRAP. The CDR3 spells CASGIGRGEGTGELFF. In DNA, the CDR3 is TGTGCTAGTGGCATTGGGCGGGGTGAGGGGACCGGGGAGCTGTTTTTT.

The chain combines TRBV4-1 with TRBJ1-4; D gene unclear. Germline values: CDR1 MGHRA, CDR2 YSYEKL. Trimming cost V 2 bases and J 0 bases, with 7 bases left between them. This CDR3 has 15 residues. CDR3 region: CASSQQSATNEKLFF. The CDR3 coding sequence is TGCGCCAGCAGCCAACAATCCGCAACTAATGAAAAACTGTTTTTT.

The J gene is TRBJ1-6, the V gene TRBV30; 11 nucleotides match TRBD1. Trimming at V came to 5 bases and at J to 10 bases, leaving 7 bases not matched to a gene. CDR1 is GTSNPN, CDR2 SVGIG, per germline (reference sequence). This CDR3 comprises 14 residues. The chain's CDR3 is CAWLGQGARSPLHF. The CDR3 region has the DNA TGTGCCTGGCTTGGACAGGGGGCGAGGTCACCCCTCCACTTT.